Sequencing of this T cell receptor beta chain was carried out in a study of spatial heterogeneity in lung cancer. About the study: Matched bulk RNA-seq gave a T cell module score that correlated strongly with tumor-region TCR transcript counts. Study observations and caveats: The study found that expanded intratumoral alpha and beta TCR counts tracked tumor mutation counts.

Of note for this clonotype: Its antigen is as yet unknown. The junction departs from the called germline gene at one end, perhaps through a read error. The size of this beta chain means little, since it is a stray read in a library made for alpha chains.

Every TCR cDNA molecule bore a unique molecular identifier. TCRdb reprocessed the 5' RACE reads via MiXCR and lists one record per CDR3 protein. Among over 15,000 distinct CDR3 sequences listed, approximately 6.8% were seen once. This CDR3 region has 15 residues. The time point denotes: sample taken at primary tumor resection. Samples were donated by 72 untreated early-stage non-small cell lung cancer patients. Whole RNA, which was extracted from tumor, nontumor lung tissue or frozen PBMC, was sequenced without any cell sorting. This material consisted of lung tumor tissue, taken at surgery. The receptor was derived from a female donor with early-stage non-small cell lung cancer. The rearrangement links TRBV12-3 or TRBV12-4 to TRBJ2-2, with D tentatively TRBD1 (6 bases). The CDR3 sequence is CASSLARQDTGELFF. Here the CDR3 DNA reads TGTGCCAGTAGTTTGGCGAGACAGGACACCGGGGAGCTGTTTTTT.